This T cell receptor beta chain was identified during a study of blood T cell repertoires in COVID-19. Study-level information: Sample material is recorded as cDNA or gDNA derived from T cells, B-cell-depleted T cells, or PBMCs.

Germline CDR1 and CDR2: MNHEY and SVGAGI. Trimming pared 6 bases from V and 7 bases from J, leaving 18 bases between. This CDR3 region has 15 residues. Authors' processing steps: From reference gene primer amplification, estimates of nucleated cell counts were derived. Sequencing was performed with immunoSEQ multiplex PCR; in TCRdb, only in-frame clones are kept and a portion is missing. Clone size and the V and J calls come from that table; the DNA yielded D and trimming. Among about 54,000 clones listed, 90% were seen once. The chain is built from TRBV6-5 and TRBJ1-4; D possibly corresponds to TRBD1 (5 bases). Specimen: peripheral blood. The sequence was obtained from a woman in her thirties or forties with active COVID-19. CDR3 sequence reads: CASRDLGGTTEKLFF. As DNA, the CDR3 is TGTGCCAGCAGGGACCTCGGGGGAACCACTGAAAAACTGTTTTTT.